Below are 29 T cell receptor beta chains sequenced from a single sample in a study of neoadjuvant anti-PD-1 for oral cavity cancer (dated by TCRdb to about 2021). The receptor library was made with the immunoSEQ multiplex PCR assay. TCRdb obtained this table from immuneACCESS and retained in-frame rearrangements with V and J assigned. These tables miss some clones; where compared with another copy, unresolved V genes account for less than half of the shortfall, and the remainder is unexplained. In all, the sample holds about 23,000 clones, and 25% to 30% of those were seen once. The top ten clonotypes cover about 17% of the sample. In the paper's terms, the time point label means: after neoadjuvant nivolumab, at surgical resection. The sequencing here drew on tumor tissue, taken after nivolumab (anti-PD-1) treatment. All receptors derive from a person aged 40 to 85 with oral cavity squamous cell carcinoma.

The table lists this clone with many counts. J is TRBJ1-2 and V is TRBV6-5; maybe TRBD1 (5 bases). The CDR3 is 14 residues long. Trimming stripped 7 bases from V and 3 bases from J, with 15 bases between. The germline V gene encodes CDR1 MNHEY and CDR2 SVGAGI. For the CDR3, the DNA is TGTGCCAGCAACTATGCGGGGACGCACTATGGCTACACCTTC. It is translated as CASNYAGTHYGYTF.

The V call is TRBV5-1, the J call TRBJ2-1; possibly TRBD1 for D (6 bases). The CDR3 covers 13 residues. The V gene's germline CDR1 is SGHRS and CDR2 YFSETQ. V lost 4 bases to trimming and J lost 9 bases, with 14 bases between them. CDR3 DNA: TGCGCCAGCAGCACCGCAGGGGCTGCTGAGCAGTTCTTC. Protein: CASSTAGAAEQFF.

A few counts support this clone. The chain has TRBV6-5 and TRBJ2-4, with D unclear. The CDR3 extends over 14 amino acids. Deletions cut 6 bases from V and 0 bases from J, with 9 bases between. The germline gives CDR1 MNHEY, CDR2 SVGAGI. CDR3 sequence (DNA): TGTGCCAGCAGCCCTACTCTAGCCAAAAACATTCAGTACTTC. Protein: CASSPTLAKNIQYF.

This clone was recorded a few times. The chain uses TRBV10-3 and TRBJ1-1, with unresolved D. The V and J ends lost 6 bases and 0 bases respectively, with 8 bases between them. This CDR3 has 13 amino acids. Germline CDR1 and CDR2: ENHRY and SYGVKD. The CDR3 DNA follows: TGTGCCATCAGAGCAGACATGAACACTGAAGCTTTCTTT. It is translated as CAIRADMNTEAFF.

There are a few counts of this clone. This chain connects TRBV4-2 to TRBJ2-7, with 8 bases lining up with TRBD2. Germline CDR1 reads LGHNA; CDR2 reads YNFKEQ. Losses at the gene ends were 2 bases for V and 7 bases for J; bases not matched to a gene: 13. The CDR3 consists of 16 residues. CDR3 nucleotides: TGTGCCAGCAGCCAACTCATCGTCGGACTAGCAAGTGAGCAGTACTTC. Protein sequence: CASSQLIVGLASEQYF.

The CDR3 sequence is CASSVAGQQETQYF. CDR3 sequence (DNA): TGTGCCAGCAGCGTTGCCGGCCAGCAAGAGACCCAGTACTTC. The rearrangement uses TRBV9 and TRBJ2-5; no definite D call. V shed 2 bases and J shed 2 bases, with 10 bases lying between them. CDR1 and CDR2 from the germline V gene are SGDLS and YYNGEE. The CDR3 length is 14 residues.

This clone is deemed medium-sized (0.01 to 0.1%). The rearrangement joins TRBV7-9 to TRBJ2-5, with 10 bases that match TRBD2. Per the germline V gene, CDR1 is SEHNR and CDR2 is FQNEAQ (reference sequence). The CDR3 runs to 16 residues. V was pared by 4 bases and J by 5 bases, with 10 bases of the junction left unmatched. The CDR3 sequence is CASSSAAGGPGETQYF. The CDR3 DNA follows: TGTGCCAGCAGCTCCGCAGCGGGAGGGCCGGGGGAGACCCAGTACTTC.

The chain carries TRBV19 and TRBJ1-1, with D maybe TRBD1 (6 bases). This CDR3 comprises 16 residues. CDR1 and CDR2 (germline): LNHDA, SQIVND (reference sequence). The V end was cut by 5 bases, the J end by 0 bases, with 16 bases between. In DNA form, the CDR3 reads TGTGCCAGTAGTTCCTGGGGGCGGCAGCTGAACACTGAAGCTTTCTTT. Protein: CASSSWGRQLNTEAFF.

This clone was observed a handful of times. V is TRBV7-8 and J is TRBJ2-2; 7 nucleotides match TRBD1. Germline CDR1 is SGHVS and CDR2 is FQNEAQ. V lost 5 bases to trimming and J lost 0 bases; unmatched junction nucleotides: 6. This CDR3 comprises 16 residues. The CDR3 DNA follows: TGTGCCAGCAGCCTCGGGACAGTAACGAACACCGGGGAGCTGTTTTTT. This codes for CASSLGTVTNTGELFF.

The gene calls are TRBV5-4 and TRBJ2-2; TRBD1 matches 7 bases. This CDR3 comprises 16 residues. The V segment lost 2 bases and the J segment 10 bases; nucleotides outside the gene matches: 14. The germline V gene has CDR1 SGHNT and CDR2 YYREEE (reference sequence). CDR3 region: CASSFLETGTAEELFF. The CDR3 DNA is TGTGCCAGCAGCTTCCTAGAGACCGGGACAGCCGAGGAGCTGTTTTTT.

This chain connects TRBV6-5 to TRBJ1-1; possible D gene TRBD1, 6 bases. The CDR3 is made up of 14 amino acids. V lost 7 bases and J lost 6, with 18 bases in between. Germline assignment: CDR1 MNHEY and CDR2 SVGAGI. DNA for the CDR3: TGTGCCAGCACCGCACAGGGTAAGGCCGCTGAAGCTTTCTTT. The encoded protein is CASTAQGKAAEAFF.

This chain connects TRBV7-3 to TRBJ1-2; 10 positions agree with TRBD1. This CDR3 is built from 14 residues. The V gene end was trimmed by 5 bases and the J gene end by 7 bases; junction bases not matched to a gene: 7. The germline V gene encodes CDR1 SGHTA and CDR2 FQGTGA. CDR3 loop: CASSMTGGVGGYTF. The CDR3 DNA follows: TGTGCCAGCAGCATGACAGGGGGCGTGGGTGGCTACACCTTC.

The chain combines TRBV2 with TRBJ1-2; 9 positions match TRBD1. The V gene's germline CDR1 is SNHLY and CDR2 FYNNEI. This CDR3 is built from 11 residues. The trim removed 11 bases at V and 4 bases at J, leaving 2 bases unmatched. The CDR3 here is CAVGQGYGYTF. The DNA of the CDR3 is TGTGCCGTGGGACAGGGCTATGGCTACACCTTC.

V and J are TRBV2 and TRBJ2-7; D is unclear. There are 13 residues in the CDR3. Trimming removed 6 bases at V and 0 bases at J, with 9 bases between. Per germline, CDR1 SNHLY and CDR2 FYNNEI. CDR3 nucleotides: TGTGCCAGCAGCATGGGATTCTCCTACGAGCAGTACTTC. Its protein is CASSMGFSYEQYF.

The V gene is TRBV27, the J gene TRBJ2-5; possibly TRBD2 for D (6 bases). The length of the CDR3 is 15 residues. Trimming stripped 0 bases from V and 4 bases from J, with 12 bases between. Per the germline V gene, CDR1 is MNHEY and CDR2 is SMNVEV (reference sequence). CDR3 protein: CASSLSRGGPETQYF. The CDR3 nucleotides are TGTGCCAGCAGTTTATCGAGAGGAGGGCCAGAGACCCAGTACTTC.

The chain couples TRBV19 to TRBJ2-1; no clear D gene. Between the trimmed V and J ends, which lost 5 bases and 0 bases, there was a span of 11 bases. The CDR3 is 15 amino acids. CDR1 LNHDA and CDR2 SQIVND come from the germline V gene (reference sequence). The CDR3 coding sequence is TGTGCCAGTAGTCGCACGCACAGCTCCTACAATGAGCAGTTCTTC. This translates into CASSRTHSSYNEQFF.

The chain couples TRBV6-5 to TRBJ1-6; D remains ambiguous. Deletions cut 2 bases from V and 6 bases from J, with 5 bases between. Germline CDR1 MNHEY, CDR2 SVGAGI. The CDR3 is 13 residues long. CDR3: CASSYGVNSPLHF. In DNA form, the CDR3 reads TGTGCCAGCAGTTACGGGGTTAATTCACCCCTCCACTTT.

The rearrangement uses TRBV2 and TRBJ1-6; 8 positions match TRBD1. CDR3 length: 16 residues. V was pared by 5 bases and J by 4 bases, with 7 bases of the junction left unmatched. Looked up from germline, CDR1 is SNHLY and CDR2 is FYNNEI. The CDR3 spells CASSPNTGGYNSPLHF. The CDR3 coding sequence is TGTGCCAGCAGTCCGAACACAGGGGGTTATAATTCACCCCTCCACTTT.

The V and J genes are TRBV15 and TRBJ2-7; 8 positions agree with TRBD1. There are 14 residues in the CDR3. Per the germline V gene, CDR1 is LNHNV and CDR2 is YYDKDF (reference sequence). J lost 5 bases, V lost 4 bases, and 7 bases had no gene match. The CDR3 loop reads CATSKPAGGDEQYF. The CDR3 region has the DNA TGTGCCACCAGCAAACCCGCAGGGGGCGACGAGCAGTACTTC.

This clone was counted many times. The chain links TRBV27 to TRBJ1-2; D is uncertain. This CDR3 has 14 amino acids. V was shortened by 5 bases and J by 8 bases, with 18 bases between the two germline ends. Germline CDR1 MNHEY, CDR2 SMNVEV (reference sequence). CDR3 residues: CASSPSSGVEGYTF. CDR3 sequence (DNA): TGTGCCAGCAGTCCCTCGTCCGGGGTTGAGGGCTACACCTTC.

This clone was recorded a few times. J is TRBJ1-5 and V is TRBV5-1; 7 bases fit TRBD1. The CDR3 extends over 15 amino acids. After removal of 0 bases from V and 8 bases from J, the junction contained 8 bases not matched to a gene. Germline V lookup: CDR1 SGHRS, CDR2 YFSETQ. The CDR3 bases are TGCGCCAGCAGCTTGGATGGGGCAGGGGGAAAGCCCCAGCATTTT. Protein sequence: CASSLDGAGGKPQHF.

The chain uses TRBV7-2 and TRBJ2-7, with D unresolved. V was pared by 2 bases and J by 6 bases, with 8 bases between. Germline-derived CDR1 and CDR2 are SGHTA and FQGNSA. CDR3 length equals 12 residues. The CDR3 region has the DNA TGTGCCAGCAGCTTATTAGCCGGCGAGCAGTACTTC. Its protein product is CASSLLAGEQYF.

This clone has just a few counts. This chain connects TRBV5-4 to TRBJ1-2, with 10 bases matching TRBD1. The CDR3 is made up of 16 amino acids. The trim removed 4 bases at V and 8 bases at J, leaving 14 bases unmatched. Germline loops: CDR1 SGHNT, CDR2 YYREEE (reference sequence). CDR3 residues: CASSRGDQDRGHGYTF. DNA of the CDR3: TGTGCCAGCAGCCGTGGCGACCAAGACAGGGGGCACGGCTACACCTTC.

Here the CDR3 reads CASSSSGGGETQYF. The CDR3 coding sequence is TGTGCCAGCAGCTCCTCCGGGGGAGGAGAGACCCAGTACTTC. The chain links TRBV7-6 to TRBJ2-5; tentative D call: TRBD2 (6 bases). The CDR3 consists of 14 residues. CDR1 is SGHVS, CDR2 FNYEAQ, per germline. The V end was cut by 4 bases, the J end by 4 bases, with 13 bases between.

This clone appeared many times. The chain recombines TRBV2 with TRBJ2-2, with 7 bases lining up with TRBD2. CDR1 and CDR2 (germline): SNHLY, FYNNEI. V was pared by 6 bases and J by 4 bases, with 8 bases of the junction left unmatched. This CDR3 spans 15 amino acids. The CDR3 DNA reads as TGTGCCAGCAGGGAGGGAGGGGCCCTCACCGGGGAGCTGTTTTTT. Its translation: CASREGGALTGELFF. The complete variable domain, with remaining parts taken from reference TRBV2 and TRBJ2-2, reads EPEVTQTPSHQVTQMGQEVILRCVPISNHLYFYWYRQILGQKVEFLVSFYNNEISEKSEIFDDQFSVERPDGSNFTLKIRSTKLEDSAMYFCASREGGALTGELFFGEGSRLTVL.

The chain carries TRBV6-4 and TRBJ2-3; maybe TRBD2 (7 bases). Trimming removed 3 bases at V and 4 bases at J, with 14 bases between. Germline CDR1 reads MRHNA; CDR2 reads SNTAGT. The CDR3 consists of 15 residues. For the CDR3, the DNA is TGTGCCAGCAGTGAAAGCGGGACAAGTGCAGATACGCAGTATTTT. It yields the protein CASSESGTSADTQYF.

The V and J genes are TRBV5-1 and TRBJ2-2; D may be TRBD1 or TRBD2 (5 bases each). The CDR3 is made up of 16 amino acids. V lost 2 bases, J lost 0 bases, and 11 bases lay in between. Germline V gene sequence: CDR1 SGHRS, CDR2 YFSETQ. CDR3 in amino acids: CASSLSGAANTGELFF. As DNA, the CDR3 is TGCGCCAGCAGCTTATCCGGGGCCGCGAACACCGGGGAGCTGTTTTTT.

This chain joins TRBV10-3 and TRBJ2-3; 8 bases match TRBD2. CDR1 and CDR2 from the germline V gene are ENHRY and SYGVKD. Trimming cost V 0 bases and J 2 bases; bases outside gene matches: 7. There are 17 residues in the CDR3. The CDR3 DNA is TGTGCCATCAGTGAGTCGCCCAGCGGGAGTTCCACAGATACGCAGTATTTT. Residues: CAISESPSGSSTDTQYF.

The J gene is TRBJ1-4, the V gene TRBV29-1, with a weak D call TRBD1 (5 bases). Trimming took 5 bases from V and 5 from J, leaving 9 bases between them. The CDR3 is made up of 12 amino acids. The germline V gene encodes CDR1 SQVTM and CDR2 ANQGSEA. CDR3 sequence (DNA): TGCAGCGTTAAGGGGCCCAATGAAAAACTGTTTTTT. Protein product: CSVKGPNEKLFF. Full variable domain (rest looked up from reference TRBV29-1 and TRBJ1-4): SAVISQKPSRDICQRGTSLTIQCQVDSQVTMMFWYRQQPGQSLTLIATANQGSEATYESGFVIDKFPISRPNLTFSTLTVSNMSPEDSSIYLCSVKGPNEKLFFGSGTQLSVL.